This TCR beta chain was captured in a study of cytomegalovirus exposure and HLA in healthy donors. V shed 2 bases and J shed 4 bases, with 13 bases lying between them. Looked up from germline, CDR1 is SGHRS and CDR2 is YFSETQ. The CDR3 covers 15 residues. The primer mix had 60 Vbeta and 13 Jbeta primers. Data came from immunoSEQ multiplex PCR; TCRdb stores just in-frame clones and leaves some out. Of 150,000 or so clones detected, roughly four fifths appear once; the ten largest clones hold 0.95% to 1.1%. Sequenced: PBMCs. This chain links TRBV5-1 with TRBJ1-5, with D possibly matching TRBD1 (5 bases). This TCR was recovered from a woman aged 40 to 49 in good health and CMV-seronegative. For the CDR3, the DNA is TGCGCCAGCAGCTTCGACAGTCCTTCGAATCAGCCCCAGCATTTT. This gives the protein CASSFDSPSNQPQHF.